One and the same sample provided the 25 T cell receptor beta chains below, sequenced in a study of OX40 agonist ivuxolimab in advanced cancers. Sequencing used immunoSEQ multiplex PCR; TCRdb keeps in-frame clones, though not all of them. The repertoire holds about 94,000 clones, about nine tenths seen once, with just over 0.3% in the top ten. Sequenced here: CD4+ or CD8+ T cells sorted from blood, sampled in a trial of the OX40 agonist ivuxolimab. The receptor source for this set is an adult with an advanced solid tumor such as melanoma, head and neck, liver or kidney cancer.

This clone was detected a few times. The V gene is TRBV2, the J gene TRBJ2-2; D possibly corresponds to TRBD1 (6 bases). This CDR3 is built from 14 residues. The germline gives CDR1 SNHLY, CDR2 FYNNEI. Trimming cost V 2 bases and J 6 bases, with 10 bases left between them. For the CDR3, the DNA is TGTGCCAGCAGTGAACAGGGGCGGTCCGGGGAGCTGTTTTTT. It specifies CASSEQGRSGELFF.

The V and J genes are TRBV6-1 and TRBJ1-1; TRBD1 might be the D (6 bases). The germline gives CDR1 MNHNS, CDR2 SASEGT. V lost 6 bases to trimming and J lost 2 bases, with 16 bases between them. The CDR3 loop spans 15 amino acids. CDR3 coding DNA: TGTGCCAGCAGAGGGGGACCAACTCACAACACTGAAGCTTTCTTT. Amino acid sequence: CASRGGPTHNTEAFF.

The chain employs TRBV6-5 and TRBJ1-1; D gene unclear. Germline CDR1 is MNHEY and CDR2 is SVGAGI. The CDR3 extends over 13 amino acids. Trimming cost V 0 bases and J 10 bases, with 12 bases left between them. CDR3 nucleotide sequence: TGTGCCAGCAGTTACTCGAAGGCAGTGTCAGCTTTCTTT. Its protein product is CASSYSKAVSAFF.

The rearrangement joins TRBV5-6 to TRBJ2-7; TRBD1 is a possible D gene (5 bases). CDR1 is SGHDT, CDR2 YYEEEE, per germline. The V gene lost 4 bases and the J gene lost 4 bases, with 18 bases spanning the gap. This CDR3 is built from 15 residues. The CDR3 sequence: CASSAYKVRGYEQYF. CDR3 coding DNA: TGTGCCAGCAGCGCATACAAGGTTAGGGGATACGAGCAGTACTTC.

The J gene is TRBJ2-1, the V gene TRBV6-1; TRBD1 or TRBD2 may be the D gene (6 bases each). There are 19 residues in the CDR3. The germline V gene has CDR1 MNHNS and CDR2 SASEGT. V lost 2 bases and J lost 6, with 26 bases in between. The CDR3 loop is CASSEPDTGWGATGNEQFF. The CDR3 DNA sequence: TGTGCCAGCAGTGAACCCGACACGGGATGGGGGGCTACCGGCAATGAGCAGTTCTTC.

This rearrangement joins TRBV6-5 to TRBJ2-1, with 8 bases fitting TRBD2. The CDR3 covers 14 residues. V was clipped by 6 bases and J by 1 base; unmatched bases: 2. Germline V lookup: CDR1 MNHEY, CDR2 SVGAGI. CDR3 nucleotides: TGTGCCAGCAGACTAGCGGTTTCCTACAATGAGCAGTTCTTC. Its protein product is CASRLAVSYNEQFF.

The J gene is TRBJ1-1, the V gene TRBV11-2; unclear D gene. The CDR3 loop spans 13 amino acids. V was pared by 0 bases and J by 4 bases, with 6 bases between. Germline loops: CDR1 SGHAT, CDR2 FQNNGV. CDR3 coding DNA: TGTGCCAGCAGCTTAGACAGTGGCACTGAAGCTTTCTTT. Translated: CASSLDSGTEAFF.

The V and J genes are TRBV5-1 and TRBJ2-5; 11 bases are a match to TRBD1. The CDR3 loop spans 14 amino acids. V lost 5 bases, J lost 5 bases, and 5 bases stayed unmatched. Germline values: CDR1 SGHRS, CDR2 YFSETQ. CDR3 residues: CASRRDRGSETQYF. The CDR3 bases are TGCGCCAGCAGACGGGACAGGGGGTCGGAGACCCAGTACTTC.

This clone appeared a single time. The V gene is TRBV5-4, the J gene TRBJ2-7; a possible D gene is TRBD2 (5 bases). This CDR3 is 13 amino acids long. Germline loops: CDR1 SGHNT, CDR2 YYREEE (reference sequence). With 0 bases removed from V and 4 bases from J, the gap between germline ends came to 8 bases. The CDR3 nucleotides are TGTGCCAGCAGCTTGGCCGGGGTTTACGAGCAGTACTTC. Encoded protein: CASSLAGVYEQYF.

The V gene is TRBV5-1, the J gene TRBJ2-7; possibly TRBD1 for D (5 bases). Trimming left V 0 bases short and J 3 bases short, with 7 bases between. Germline values: CDR1 SGHRS, CDR2 YFSETQ. The CDR3 length is 13 residues. The CDR3: CASSLAGYYEQYF. CDR3 nucleotide sequence: TGCGCCAGCAGCTTGGCAGGGTACTACGAGCAGTACTTC.

V is TRBV15 and J is TRBJ2-1, with 7 bases fitting TRBD2. The CDR3 spans 15 residues. V lost 1 base to trimming and J lost 6 bases; unmatched junction nucleotides: 6. Germline V CDR1 and CDR2: LNHNV, YYDKDF (reference sequence). The CDR3: CATSRGGTGGNEQFF. For the CDR3, the DNA is TGTGCCACCAGCAGAGGGGGGACGGGGGGCAATGAGCAGTTCTTC. The full variable domain, completed using reference TRBV15 and TRBJ2-1, is DAMVIQNPRYQVTQFGKPVTLSCSQTLNHNVMYWYQQKSSQAPKLLFHYYDKDFNNEADTPDNFQSRRPNTSFCFLDIRSPGLGDTAMYLCATSRGGTGGNEQFFGPGTRLTVL.

The chain has TRBV28 and TRBJ2-3, with 9 positions matching TRBD2. V dropped 2 bases and J dropped 4; count of bases not matched to a gene: 7. The germline gives CDR1 MDHEN, CDR2 SYDVKM. This CDR3 is 16 amino acids long. CDR3 in amino acids: CASSLLSSGDADTQYF. CDR3 sequence (DNA): TGTGCCAGCAGTTTACTCTCTAGCGGGGATGCAGATACGCAGTATTTT.

This chain links TRBV7-2 with TRBJ1-2; TRBD1 matches at 7 bases. Germline V gene lookup returns CDR1 SGHTA and CDR2 FQGNSA. V trimming: 1 base; J trimming: 8 bases; junction bases outside the gene matches: 7. The CDR3 extends over 14 amino acids. This chain's CDR3 is CASSLGQGHYGYTF. The CDR3 region has the DNA TGTGCCAGCAGCTTAGGACAGGGTCATTACGGCTACACCTTC. Complete variable domain (other parts from reference TRBV7-2 and TRBJ1-2): GAGVSQSPSNKVTEKGKDVELRCDPISGHTALYWYRQSLGQGLEFLIYFQGNSAPDKSGLPSDRFSAERTGGSVSTLTIQRTQQEDSAVYLCASSLGQGHYGYTFGSGTRLTVV.

This rearrangement joins TRBV10-3 to TRBJ1-5, with a weak D call TRBD1 (5 bases). Between the trimmed V and J ends, which lost 8 bases and 5 bases, there was a span of 13 bases. This CDR3 comprises 13 residues. Per germline, CDR1 ENHRY and CDR2 SYGVKD. Here the CDR3 DNA reads TGTGCCATCGGACTAGGGGAGGATCAGCCCCAGCATTTT. Amino acids: CAIGLGEDQPQHF.

The J gene is TRBJ1-1, the V gene TRBV5-1; D is uncertain. The V and J ends lost 4 bases and 6 bases respectively, with 16 bases between them. The CDR3 is 14 amino acids. Per the germline V gene, CDR1 is SGHRS and CDR2 is YFSETQ. The CDR3 sequence is CASSRRDTRAEAFF. CDR3 coding DNA: TGCGCCAGCAGCCGTAGGGATACGCGGGCTGAAGCTTTCTTT.

The sample holds one count of this clone. The chain recombines TRBV7-9 with TRBJ2-5, with 8 bases lining up with TRBD2. With 3 bases clipped from V and 2 bases from J, the junction kept 5 bases outside the gene matches. Germline V lookup: CDR1 SEHNR, CDR2 FQNEAQ (reference sequence). This CDR3 is built from 15 residues. DNA of the CDR3: TGTGCCAGCAGCTTCCGGGAGGGGAAGCAAGAGACCCAGTACTTC. Residues: CASSFREGKQETQYF.

The rearrangement links TRBV30 to TRBJ1-2, with 9 bases identical to TRBD1. Unmatched junction bases numbered 6, after V lost 4 bases and J lost 0 bases. Germline V gene lookup returns CDR1 GTSNPN and CDR2 SVGIG (reference sequence). This CDR3 is 15 amino acids long. Written as DNA, the CDR3 is TGTGCCTGGACCACACGGACAGGGGCTAACTATGGCTACACCTTC. It encodes CAWTTRTGANYGYTF.

V is TRBV30 and J is TRBJ1-4; D possibly corresponds to TRBD1 (5 bases). The CDR3 length is 16 residues. V shed 2 bases and J shed 7 bases, with 20 bases lying between them. The germline V gene encodes CDR1 GTSNPN and CDR2 SVGIG (reference sequence). The CDR3 sequence is CAWSLPGPTGGEKLFF. The CDR3 nucleotides are TGTGCCTGGAGTCTACCGGGACCGACCGGGGGTGAAAAACTGTTTTTT.

The chain employs TRBV30 and TRBJ2-4; the D is unclear. V was trimmed by 3 bases and J by 8 bases, leaving 11 bases between them. CDR3 length: 12 residues. The germline V gene has CDR1 GTSNPN and CDR2 SVGIG (reference sequence). The CDR3 is CAWRVLGDIQYF. CDR3 coding DNA: TGTGCCTGGAGAGTTCTTGGAGACATTCAGTACTTC.

This chain links TRBV19 with TRBJ1-4; 8 bases are a match to TRBD1. J lost 3 bases, V lost 5 bases, and 5 bases had no gene match. The CDR3 runs 15 residues. Germline CDR1 is LNHDA and CDR2 is SQIVND (reference sequence). Here the CDR3 reads CASSYQDRANEKLFF. In nucleotides, the CDR3 is TGTGCCAGTAGTTACCAGGACAGGGCTAATGAAAAACTGTTTTTT.

The CDR3 nucleotides are TGTGCCAGCAGCTTTGGACACGATTCCTATGGCTACACCTTC. It encodes CASSFGHDSYGYTF. This chain connects TRBV11-1 to TRBJ1-2; weak D call: TRBD1 (5 bases). Trimming left V 3 bases short and J 4 bases short, with 12 bases between. This CDR3 is built from 14 residues. CDR1 SGHAT and CDR2 FQDESV come from the germline V gene (reference sequence).

The rearrangement uses TRBV29-1 and TRBJ2-3; 13 nucleotides line up with TRBD2. Germline loops: CDR1 SQVTM, CDR2 ANQGSEA. CDR3 length: 15 residues. J gave up 2 bases and V 5 bases, and 4 bases lay outside the gene matches. The CDR3 DNA sequence: TGCAGCGTTCCGGGGACTAGCGGGGTCACAGATACGCAGTATTTT. This sequence encodes CSVPGTSGVTDTQYF.

This clone was observed a single time. This chain uses TRBV5-1 with TRBJ2-1, with D perhaps matching TRBD1 or TRBD2 (5 bases each). The CDR3 consists of 13 residues. Germline CDR1 SGHRS, CDR2 YFSETQ. Trimming removed 1 base from V and 13 bases from J, with 15 bases in between. The CDR3 is CASSLTQGRVQFF. The DNA for the CDR3 is TGCGCCAGCAGCTTGACCCAGGGACGGGTTCAGTTCTTC.

The genes are TRBV18 and TRBJ2-4, with 8 bases that match TRBD1. This CDR3 is 14 amino acids long. V shed 4 bases, J shed 8 bases, and the junction held 7 bases outside the gene matches. From germline, CDR1 is KGHSH and CDR2 LQKENI. The CDR3 region is CASSRPGQGDIQYF. The DNA of the CDR3 is TGTGCCAGCTCACGCCCCGGACAGGGAGACATTCAGTACTTC.

The rearrangement joins TRBV30 to TRBJ2-3; 8 nucleotides match TRBD2. Germline CDR1 reads GTSNPN; CDR2 reads SVGIG (reference sequence). With V trimmed by 3 bases and J by 2 bases, 4 bases remained unmatched. CDR3 size: 14 residues. For the CDR3, the DNA is TGTGCCTGGAGCGGGGGGGAATACACAGATACGCAGTATTTT. Its translation: CAWSGGEYTDTQYF.